These 13 T cell receptor beta chains originate from one sample sequenced in a study of blood T cell repertoires in COVID-19. Assay used: immunoSEQ multiplex PCR; TCRdb lists only in-frame clones, some missing. The sample holds some 90,000 clones, 85% to 95% seen once. The material sequenced was peripheral blood. Every receptor here comes from a woman in her forties or fifties in a cohort sampled during active COVID-19.

The chain's CDR3 is CASLVPGLAGRSRRQETQYF. CDR3 sequence (DNA): TGTGCCAGCTTAGTTCCGGGACTAGCGGGAAGGAGCCGTCGGCAAGAGACCCAGTACTTC. The chain joins TRBV21-1 to TRBJ2-5; the D call in the table, TRBD2, was not verified against the DNA. TRBV21-1 is described as a pseudogene. The CDR3 loop spans 20 amino acids.

The chain employs TRBV27 and TRBJ2-1, with 10 bases fitting TRBD2. Germline V gene sequence: CDR1 MNHEY, CDR2 SMNVEV (reference sequence). The CDR3 sequence is 14 residues long. With V trimmed by 4 bases and J by 9 bases, 6 bases remained unmatched. In nucleotides, the CDR3 is TGTGCCAGCAGTTCCCTAGCGGGAGTGGCTGAGCAGTTCTTC. Translation: CASSSLAGVAEQFF.

The rearrangement links TRBV28 to TRBJ1-6; 9 bases agree with TRBD1. Germline loops: CDR1 MDHEN, CDR2 SYDVKM. Trimming took 3 bases from V and 6 from J; bases not matched to a gene: 6. The CDR3 sequence is 16 residues long. In nucleotides, the CDR3 is TGTGCCAGCAGTTTCCAACAGGGGGCGGGTAATTCACCCCTCCACTTT. It is translated as CASSFQQGAGNSPLHF.

The rearrangement links TRBV10-1 to TRBJ2-5; D is unclear. Germline assignment: CDR1 WNHNN and CDR2 SYGVQD (reference sequence). V was cut by 6 bases and J by 5 bases, with 10 bases left in between. The CDR3 sequence is 12 residues long. CDR3 sequence reads: CASRYVRETQYF. The DNA of the CDR3 is TGCGCCAGCAGGTACGTCAGGGAGACCCAGTACTTC.

The CDR3 DNA sequence: TGCGCCAGCAGATCCAGGGAAGTGGAAGTCTACGAGCAGTACTTC. Protein product: CASRSREVEVYEQYF. The rearrangement joins TRBV5-1 to TRBJ2-7; D is possibly TRBD1 (5 bases). The length of the CDR3 is 15 residues. V lost 5 bases and J lost 3, with 18 bases in between. Looked up from germline, CDR1 is SGHRS and CDR2 is YFSETQ.

The chain uses TRBV4-1 and TRBJ2-3; TRBD1 agrees at 8 bases. This CDR3 has 17 amino acids. The ends lost 2 bases at V and 0 bases at J; junction bases unmatched: 7. The germline gives CDR1 MGHRA, CDR2 YSYEKL. The CDR3: CASSQYLGQASTDTQYF. The CDR3 nucleotides are TGCGCCAGCAGCCAATACTTGGGACAGGCGAGCACAGATACGCAGTATTTT.

The V and J genes are TRBV12-5 and TRBJ2-1; 15 bases line up with TRBD2. Trimming cost V 6 bases and J 5 bases; bases outside gene matches: 2. This CDR3 is built from 15 residues. Germline V lookup: CDR1 LGHNT, CDR2 FRNRAP. In DNA, the CDR3 is TGTGCTAGTGGCCGGACTAGCGGGAGGGACAATGAGCAGTTCTTC. Amino acid sequence: CASGRTSGRDNEQFF.

This chain uses TRBV9 with TRBJ2-3; 8 bases agree with TRBD2. CDR1 is SGDLS, CDR2 YYNGEE, per germline. The CDR3 extends over 14 amino acids. V dropped 2 bases and J dropped 2; count of bases not matched to a gene: 1. The CDR3: CASSVGLATDTQYF. The CDR3 DNA reads TGTGCCAGCAGCGTTGGACTAGCCACAGATACGCAGTATTTT.

A few counts support this clone. The V gene is TRBV10-3, the J gene TRBJ1-1; 8 nucleotides align to TRBD1. Germline trimming cut 5 bases from V and 10 bases from J; bases unmatched to any gene: 15. This CDR3 spans 15 amino acids. Germline CDR1 reads ENHRY; CDR2 reads SYGVKD. The CDR3 DNA follows: TGTGCCATCAGTACACAGGGGGTGACTCTTAGCGGAGCTTTCTTT. Its protein product is CAISTQGVTLSGAFF.

V and J are TRBV11-2 and TRBJ1-2; D is perhaps TRBD1 (5 bases). CDR1 and CDR2 (germline): SGHAT, FQNNGV. Trimming stripped 2 bases from V and 5 bases from J, with 12 bases between. This CDR3 region has 14 residues. The CDR3 DNA sequence: TGTGCCAGCAGCTTAACAGGACCGCCTTATGGCTACACCTTC. Its protein is CASSLTGPPYGYTF. Complete variable domain (other parts from reference TRBV11-2 and TRBJ1-2): EAGVAQSPRYKIIEKRQSVAFWCNPISGHATLYWYQQILGQGPKLLIQFQNNGVVDDSQLPKDRFSAERLKGVDSTLKIQPAKLEDSAVYLCASSLTGPPYGYTFGSGTRLTVV.

The V and J genes are TRBV30 and TRBJ1-1, with D tentatively TRBD1 (5 bases). Germline CDR1 GTSNPN, CDR2 SVGIG (reference sequence). V was clipped by 0 bases and J by 12 bases, with 17 bases between them. The CDR3 spans 13 residues. The chain's CDR3 is CAWSVQDKGRTFF. The CDR3 coding sequence is TGTGCCTGGAGTGTACAGGACAAGGGGCGGACTTTCTTT.

V and J are TRBV12-3 or TRBV12-4 and TRBJ2-5, with a tentative D call TRBD2 (5 bases). The CDR3 is 11 residues long. Trimming removed 6 bases from V and 5 bases from J, with 7 bases in between. The CDR3 coding sequence is TGTGCCAGCAGCGTAGCGGAGACCCAGTACTTC. Translating it yields CASSVAETQYF.

This chain links TRBV18 with TRBJ1-6, with 7 bases matching TRBD1. Germline trimming cut 5 bases from V and 0 bases from J; bases unmatched to any gene: 7. Germline loops: CDR1 KGHSH, CDR2 LQKENI. The CDR3 spans 17 residues. This CDR3 reads CASSRDSSSSYNSPLHF. CDR3 coding DNA: TGTGCCAGCTCAAGGGACAGCTCGAGCTCCTATAATTCACCCCTCCACTTT. Full variable domain (remainder filled in from reference TRBV18 and TRBJ1-6): NAGVMQNPRHLVRRRGQEARLRCSPMKGHSHVYWYRQLPEEGLKFMVYLQKENIIDESGMPKERFSAEFPKEGPSILRIQQVVRGDSAAYFCASSRDSSSSYNSPLHFGNGTRLTVT.